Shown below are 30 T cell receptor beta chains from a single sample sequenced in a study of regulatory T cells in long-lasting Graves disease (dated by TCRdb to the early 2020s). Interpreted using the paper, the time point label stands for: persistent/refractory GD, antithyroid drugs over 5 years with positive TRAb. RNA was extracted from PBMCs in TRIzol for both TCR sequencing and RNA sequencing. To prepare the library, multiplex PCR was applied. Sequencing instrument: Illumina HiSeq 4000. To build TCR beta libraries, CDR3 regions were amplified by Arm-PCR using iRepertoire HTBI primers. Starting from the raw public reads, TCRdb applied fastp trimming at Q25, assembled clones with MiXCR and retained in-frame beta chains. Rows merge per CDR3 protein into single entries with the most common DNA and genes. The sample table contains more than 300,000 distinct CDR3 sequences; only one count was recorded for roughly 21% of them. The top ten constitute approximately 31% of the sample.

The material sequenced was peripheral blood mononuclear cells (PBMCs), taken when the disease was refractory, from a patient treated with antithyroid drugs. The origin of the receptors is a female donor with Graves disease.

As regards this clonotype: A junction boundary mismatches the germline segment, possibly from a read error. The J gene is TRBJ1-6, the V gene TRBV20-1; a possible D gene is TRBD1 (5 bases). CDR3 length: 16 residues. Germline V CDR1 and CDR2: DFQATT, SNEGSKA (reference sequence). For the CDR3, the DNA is TGCAGTGCCACCCCCCCCGGCCGGGGGAGGAATTCACCCCTCCTCTTT. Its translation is CSATPPGRGRNSPLLF.

The CDR3, as DNA: TGTGCCAGCAGACTTACACCTAACACTGAAGCTTTCTTT. It translates to CASRLTPNTEAFF. This chain links TRBV6-1 with TRBJ1-1; D gene uncertain. CDR3 length: 13 amino acids. The V end was cut by 6 bases, the J end by 2 bases, with 10 bases between. The germline V gene has CDR1 MNHNS and CDR2 SASEGT.

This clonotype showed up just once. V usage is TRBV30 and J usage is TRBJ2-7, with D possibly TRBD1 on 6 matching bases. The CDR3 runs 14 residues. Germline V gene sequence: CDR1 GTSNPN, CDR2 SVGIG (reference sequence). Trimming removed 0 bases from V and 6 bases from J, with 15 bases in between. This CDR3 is CAWSVMGQGIEQYF. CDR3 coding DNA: TGTGCCTGGAGTGTAATGGGGCAGGGGATCGAGCAGTACTTC.

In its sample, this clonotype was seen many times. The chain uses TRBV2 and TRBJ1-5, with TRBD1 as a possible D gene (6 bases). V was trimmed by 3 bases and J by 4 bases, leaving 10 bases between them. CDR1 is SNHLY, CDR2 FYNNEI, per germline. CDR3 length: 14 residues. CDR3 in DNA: TGTGCCAGCAGTGATTACAGGGAAAATCAGCCCCAGCATTTT. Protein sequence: CASSDYRENQPQHF.

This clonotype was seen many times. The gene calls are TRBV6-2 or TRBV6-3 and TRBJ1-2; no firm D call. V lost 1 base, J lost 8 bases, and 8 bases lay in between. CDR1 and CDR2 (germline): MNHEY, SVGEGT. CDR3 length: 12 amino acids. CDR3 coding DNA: TGTGCCAGCAGTTACTTCGAGGGCGGCTACACCTTC. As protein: CASSYFEGGYTF.

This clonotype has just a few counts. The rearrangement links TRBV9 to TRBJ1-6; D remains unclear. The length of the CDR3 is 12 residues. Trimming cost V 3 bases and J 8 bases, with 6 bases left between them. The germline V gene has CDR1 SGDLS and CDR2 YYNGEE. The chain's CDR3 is CASSGGHSPLHF. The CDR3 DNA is TGTGCCAGCAGCGGTGGTCATTCACCCCTCCACTTT.

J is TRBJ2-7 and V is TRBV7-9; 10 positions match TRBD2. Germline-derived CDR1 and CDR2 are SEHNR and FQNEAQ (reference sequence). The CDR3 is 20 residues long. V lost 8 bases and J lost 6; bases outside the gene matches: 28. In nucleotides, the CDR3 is TGTGCCAGCCGCCTAGGTTTCGTGAGCGGGGGGGCGTTTGTATGGACCGAGCAGTACTTC. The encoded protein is CASRLGFVSGGAFVWTEQYF. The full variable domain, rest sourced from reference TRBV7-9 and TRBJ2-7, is DTGVSQNPRHKITKRGQNVTFRCDPISEHNRLYWYRQTLGQGPEFLTYFQNEAQLEKSRLLSDRFSAERPKGSFSTLEIQRTEQGDSAMYLCASRLGFVSGGAFVWTEQYFGPGTRLTVT.

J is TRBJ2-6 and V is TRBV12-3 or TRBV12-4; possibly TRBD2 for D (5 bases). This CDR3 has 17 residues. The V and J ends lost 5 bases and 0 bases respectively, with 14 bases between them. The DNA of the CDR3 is TGTGCCAGCAGTCTAGGCCGGGGTTCCTCTGGGGCCAACGTCCTGACTTTC. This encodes CASSLGRGSSGANVLTF.

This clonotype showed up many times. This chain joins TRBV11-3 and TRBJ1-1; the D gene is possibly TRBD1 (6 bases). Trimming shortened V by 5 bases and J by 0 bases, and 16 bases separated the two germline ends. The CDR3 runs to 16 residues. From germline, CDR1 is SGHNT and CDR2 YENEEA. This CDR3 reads CASSKLGGSLNTEAFF. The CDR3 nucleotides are TGTGCCAGCAGCAAACTGGGGGGCAGCCTGAACACTGAAGCTTTCTTT.

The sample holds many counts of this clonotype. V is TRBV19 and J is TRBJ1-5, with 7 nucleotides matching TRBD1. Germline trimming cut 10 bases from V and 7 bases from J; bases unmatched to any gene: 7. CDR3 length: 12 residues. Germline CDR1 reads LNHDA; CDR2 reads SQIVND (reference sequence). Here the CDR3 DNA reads TGTGCCACCCAGGGGGACCAACAGCCCCAGCATTTT. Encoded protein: CATQGDQQPQHF.

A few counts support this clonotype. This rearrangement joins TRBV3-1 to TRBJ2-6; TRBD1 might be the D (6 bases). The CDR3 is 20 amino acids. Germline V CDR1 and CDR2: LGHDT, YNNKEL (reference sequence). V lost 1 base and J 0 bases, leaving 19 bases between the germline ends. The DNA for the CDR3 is TGTGCCAGCAGCCAAGTTTCCCCTCGACAGGCCCGCTCTGGGGCCAACGTCCTGACTTTC. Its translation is CASSQVSPRQARSGANVLTF. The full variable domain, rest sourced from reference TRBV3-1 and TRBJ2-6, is DTAVSQTPKYLVTQMGNDKSIKCEQNLGHDTMYWYKQDSKKFLKIMFSYNNKELIINETVPNRFSPKSPDKAHLNLHINSLELGDSAVYFCASSQVSPRQARSGANVLTFGAGSRLTVL.

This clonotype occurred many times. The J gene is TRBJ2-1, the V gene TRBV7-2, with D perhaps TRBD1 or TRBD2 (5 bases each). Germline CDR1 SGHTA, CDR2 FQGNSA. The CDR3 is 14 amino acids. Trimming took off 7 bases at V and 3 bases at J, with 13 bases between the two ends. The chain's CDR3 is CASTPPGLYNEQFF. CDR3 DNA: TGTGCCAGCACCCCCCCGGGGCTCTACAATGAGCAGTTCTTC. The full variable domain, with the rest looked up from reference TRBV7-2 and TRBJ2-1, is GAGVSQSPSNKVTEKGKDVELRCDPISGHTALYWYRQSLGQGLEFLIYFQGNSAPDKSGLPSDRFSAERTGGSVSTLTIQRTQQEDSAVYLCASTPPGLYNEQFFGPGTRLTVL.

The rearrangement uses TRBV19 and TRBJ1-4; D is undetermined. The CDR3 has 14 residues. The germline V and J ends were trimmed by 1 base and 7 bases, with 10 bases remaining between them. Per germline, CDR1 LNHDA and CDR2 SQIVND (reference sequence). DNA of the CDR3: TGTGCCAGTAGTATAGGAATAGGCGGTGAAAAACTGTTTTTT. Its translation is CASSIGIGGEKLFF.

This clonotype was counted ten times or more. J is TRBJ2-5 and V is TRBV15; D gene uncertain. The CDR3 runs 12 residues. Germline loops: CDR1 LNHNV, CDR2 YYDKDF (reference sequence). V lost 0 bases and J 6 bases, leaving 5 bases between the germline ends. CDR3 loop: CATSRDTKTQYF. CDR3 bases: TGTGCCACCAGCAGAGATACGAAGACCCAGTACTTC.

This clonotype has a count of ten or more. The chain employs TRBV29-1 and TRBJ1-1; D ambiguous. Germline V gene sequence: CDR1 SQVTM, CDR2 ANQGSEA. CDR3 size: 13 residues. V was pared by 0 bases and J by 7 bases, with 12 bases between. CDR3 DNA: TGCAGCGTTGAAGATAGTAGGGCGCTTGAAGCTTTCTTT. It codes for CSVEDSRALEAFF.

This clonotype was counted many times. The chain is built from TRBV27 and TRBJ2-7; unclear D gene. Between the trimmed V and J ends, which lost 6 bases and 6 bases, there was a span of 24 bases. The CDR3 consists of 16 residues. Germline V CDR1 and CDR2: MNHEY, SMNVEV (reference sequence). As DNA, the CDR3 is TGTGCCAGCAGCTTCCTTCTTTCAGGCGCTTTGCCCGAGCAGTACTTC. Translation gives CASSFLLSGALPEQYF.

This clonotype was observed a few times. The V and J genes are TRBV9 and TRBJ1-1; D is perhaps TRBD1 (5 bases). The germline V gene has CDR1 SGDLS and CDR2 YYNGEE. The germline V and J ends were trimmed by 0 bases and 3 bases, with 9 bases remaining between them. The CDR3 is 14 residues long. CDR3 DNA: TGTGCCAGCAGCGTAGCTATCAGGGACACTGAAGCTTTCTTT. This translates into CASSVAIRDTEAFF.

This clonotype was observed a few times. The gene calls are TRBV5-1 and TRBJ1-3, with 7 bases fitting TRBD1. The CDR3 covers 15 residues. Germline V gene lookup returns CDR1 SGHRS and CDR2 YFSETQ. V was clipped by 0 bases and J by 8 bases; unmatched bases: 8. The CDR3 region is CASSLGDRELDTIYF. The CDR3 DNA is TGCGCCAGCAGCTTGGGGGACAGAGAGCTGGACACCATATATTTT.

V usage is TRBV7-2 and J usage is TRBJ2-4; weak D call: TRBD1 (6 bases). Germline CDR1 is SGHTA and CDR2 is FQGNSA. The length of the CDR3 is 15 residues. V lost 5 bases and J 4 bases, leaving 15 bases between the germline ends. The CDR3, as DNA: TGTGCCAGCAGCAGCACAGGGTTCCGAAAAAACATTCAGTACTTC. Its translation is CASSSTGFRKNIQYF. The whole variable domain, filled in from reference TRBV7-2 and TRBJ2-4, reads GAGVSQSPSNKVTEKGKDVELRCDPISGHTALYWYRQSLGQGLEFLIYFQGNSAPDKSGLPSDRFSAERTGGSVSTLTIQRTQQEDSAVYLCASSSTGFRKNIQYFGAGTRLSVL.

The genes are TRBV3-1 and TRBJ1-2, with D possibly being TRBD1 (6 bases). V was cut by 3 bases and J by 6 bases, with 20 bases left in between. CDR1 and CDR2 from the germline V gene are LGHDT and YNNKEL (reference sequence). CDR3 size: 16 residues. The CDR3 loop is CASSQDPRGALDGYTF. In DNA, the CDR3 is TGTGCCAGCAGCCAGGACCCAAGGGGGGCCCTTGATGGCTACACCTTC.

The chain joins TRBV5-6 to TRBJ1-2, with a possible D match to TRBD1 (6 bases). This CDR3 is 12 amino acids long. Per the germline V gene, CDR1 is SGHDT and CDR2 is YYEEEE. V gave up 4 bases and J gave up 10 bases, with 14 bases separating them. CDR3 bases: TGTGCCAGCAGCCGCCTAGGGGGTGCCTACACCTTC. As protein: CASSRLGGAYTF.

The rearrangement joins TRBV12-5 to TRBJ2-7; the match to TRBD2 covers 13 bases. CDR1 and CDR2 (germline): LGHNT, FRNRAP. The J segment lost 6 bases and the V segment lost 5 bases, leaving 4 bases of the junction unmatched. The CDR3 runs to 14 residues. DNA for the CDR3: TGTGCTAGTGGTCCCGGACTAGCGGGGGTCGAGCAGTACTTC. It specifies CASGPGLAGVEQYF.

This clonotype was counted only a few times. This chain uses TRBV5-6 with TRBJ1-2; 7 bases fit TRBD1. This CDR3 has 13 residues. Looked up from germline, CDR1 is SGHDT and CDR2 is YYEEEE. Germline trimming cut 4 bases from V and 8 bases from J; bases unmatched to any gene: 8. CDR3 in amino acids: CASSLIDREGYTF. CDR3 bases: TGTGCCAGCAGCCTGATAGACAGGGAAGGCTACACCTTC.

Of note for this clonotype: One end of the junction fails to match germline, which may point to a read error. CDR3 coding DNA: TGTGCCAGCTTTTCGAACACTGACGGCTGCACCTTC. It encodes CASFSNTDGCTF. The rearrangement links TRBV6-1 to TRBJ1-2; D is unresolved. CDR1 MNHNS and CDR2 SASEGT come from the germline V gene. CDR3 size: 12 residues.

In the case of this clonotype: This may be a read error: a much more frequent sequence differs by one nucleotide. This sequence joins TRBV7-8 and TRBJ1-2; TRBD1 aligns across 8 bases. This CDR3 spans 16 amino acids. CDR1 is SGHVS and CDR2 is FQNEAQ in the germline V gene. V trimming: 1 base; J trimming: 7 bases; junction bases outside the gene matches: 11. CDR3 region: CASSLDSGQGLVGYTF. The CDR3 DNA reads TGTGCCAGCAGCTTAGATTCCGGACAGGGTCTGGTTGGCTACACCTTC. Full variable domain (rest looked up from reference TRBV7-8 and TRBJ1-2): GAGVSQSPRYKVAKRGQDVALRCDPISGHVSLFWYQQALGQGPEFLTYFQNEAQLDKSGLPSDRFFAERPEGSVSTLKIQRTQQEDSAVYLCASSLDSGQGLVGYTFGSGTRLTVV.

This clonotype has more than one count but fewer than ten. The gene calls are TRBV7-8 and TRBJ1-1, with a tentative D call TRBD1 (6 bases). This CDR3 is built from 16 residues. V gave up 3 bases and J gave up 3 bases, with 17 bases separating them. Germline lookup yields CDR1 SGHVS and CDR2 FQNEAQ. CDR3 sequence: CASSLIRGGRDTEAFF. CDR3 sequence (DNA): TGTGCCAGCAGCTTGATAAGGGGGGGCCGGGACACTGAAGCTTTCTTT.

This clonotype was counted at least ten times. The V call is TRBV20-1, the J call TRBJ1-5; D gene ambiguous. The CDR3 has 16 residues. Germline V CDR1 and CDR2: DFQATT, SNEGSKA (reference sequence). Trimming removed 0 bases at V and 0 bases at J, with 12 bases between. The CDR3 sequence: CSARDLRASSNQPQHF. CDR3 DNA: TGCAGTGCTAGAGATCTAAGGGCCTCTAGCAATCAGCCCCAGCATTTT.

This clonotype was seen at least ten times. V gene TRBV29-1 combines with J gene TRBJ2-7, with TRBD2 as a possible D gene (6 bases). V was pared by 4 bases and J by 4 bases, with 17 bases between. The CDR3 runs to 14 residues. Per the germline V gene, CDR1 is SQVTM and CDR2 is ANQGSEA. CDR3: CSVVGGGITYEQYF. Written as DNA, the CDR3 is TGCAGCGTTGTGGGGGGAGGTATTACGTACGAGCAGTACTTC.

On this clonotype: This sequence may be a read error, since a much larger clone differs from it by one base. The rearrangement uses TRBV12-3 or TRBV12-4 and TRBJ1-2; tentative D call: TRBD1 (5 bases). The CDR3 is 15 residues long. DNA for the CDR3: TGTGCCAGCGGTTTAGGGACCGATACTAACTATGGCTACACCTTC. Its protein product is CASGLGTDTNYGYTF.

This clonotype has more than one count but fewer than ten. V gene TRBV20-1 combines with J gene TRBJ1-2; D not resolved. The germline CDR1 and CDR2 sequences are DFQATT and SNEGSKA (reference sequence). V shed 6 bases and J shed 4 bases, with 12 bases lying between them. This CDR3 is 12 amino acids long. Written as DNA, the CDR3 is TGCAGTGCCCGGGTCGAGATCTATGGCTACACCTTC. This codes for CSARVEIYGYTF.